The T cell receptor (beta chain) described here comes from a study of T-cell memory formation after mild COVID-19. Study-wide results and caveats: Clones contracting day 15 to 85 were balanced CD4/CD8; later expanders leaned CD4+. Several responding clones turned up in pre-infection memory, indicating that cross-reactive memory may have taken part. CD4+ contracting clones lay mainly in CM and EM, CD8+ ones in EMRA. SARS-CoV-2 specificity was not confirmed for second-wave clones peaking on day 37.

TCRdb re-called the 5' RACE reads through MiXCR, storing one row per CDR3 protein. The top ten hold roughly a quarter of the sample, which has roughly 100,000 distinct CDR3 sequences, about 13% seen once. With V trimmed by 6 bases and J by 4 bases, 4 bases remained unmatched. CDR1 and CDR2 from the germline V gene are MGHDK and SYGVNS. The CDR3 runs to 14 residues. Comment on this clonotype: Its antigen is currently unknown.

The source material was PBMCs or a T cell subset sorted from them (not recorded which). The chain links TRBV25-1 to TRBJ2-1, with 9 bases that match TRBD2. This receptor was taken from an adult woman who had mild COVID-19 (a few samples of this study predate the infection). Cell type and time point are not known. Here the CDR3 reads CASRPGLAYNEQFF. The CDR3 DNA is TGTGCCAGCAGACCGGGACTAGCTTACAATGAGCAGTTCTTC.